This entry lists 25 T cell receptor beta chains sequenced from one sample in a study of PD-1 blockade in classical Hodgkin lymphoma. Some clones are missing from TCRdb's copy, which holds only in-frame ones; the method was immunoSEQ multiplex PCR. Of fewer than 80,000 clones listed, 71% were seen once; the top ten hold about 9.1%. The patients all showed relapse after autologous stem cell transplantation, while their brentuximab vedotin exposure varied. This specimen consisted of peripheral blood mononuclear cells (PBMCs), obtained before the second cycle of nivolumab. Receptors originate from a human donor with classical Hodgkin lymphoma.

CDR3 sequence (DNA): TGTGCCAGTAGCTGGGGACAGTTCGACACTGAAGCTTTCTTT. It translates to CASSWGQFDTEAFF. This chain joins TRBV19 and TRBJ1-1, with 7 bases fitting TRBD1. This CDR3 has 14 amino acids. J lost 3 bases, V lost 6 bases, and 7 bases had no gene match. Germline V CDR1 and CDR2: LNHDA, SQIVND (reference sequence).

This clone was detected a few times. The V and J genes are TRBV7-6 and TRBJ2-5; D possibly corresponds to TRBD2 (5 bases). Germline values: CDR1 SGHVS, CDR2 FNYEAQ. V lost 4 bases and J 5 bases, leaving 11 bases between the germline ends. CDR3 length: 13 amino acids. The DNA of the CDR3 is TGTGCCAGCAGCTCCCGGAGAGGGGAGACCCAGTACTTC. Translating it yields CASSSRRGETQYF.

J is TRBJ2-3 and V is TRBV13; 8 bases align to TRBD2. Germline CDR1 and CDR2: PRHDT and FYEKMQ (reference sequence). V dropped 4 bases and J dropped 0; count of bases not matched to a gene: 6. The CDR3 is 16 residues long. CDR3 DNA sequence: TGTGCCAGCAGCTCATTAGCGGGGACCAGCACAGATACGCAGTATTTT. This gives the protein CASSSLAGTSTDTQYF.

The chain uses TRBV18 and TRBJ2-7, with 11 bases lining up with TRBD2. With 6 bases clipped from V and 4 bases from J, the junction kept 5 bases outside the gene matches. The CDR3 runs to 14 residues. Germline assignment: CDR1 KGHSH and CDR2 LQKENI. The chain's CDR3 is CASSLTSGMYEQYF. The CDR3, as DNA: TGTGCCAGCTCTCTGACTAGCGGGATGTACGAGCAGTACTTC. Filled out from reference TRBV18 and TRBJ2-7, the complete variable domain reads NAGVMQNPRHLVRRRGQEARLRCSPMKGHSHVYWYRQLPEEGLKFMVYLQKENIIDESGMPKERFSAEFPKEGPSILRIQQVVRGDSAAYFCASSLTSGMYEQYFGPGTRLTVT.

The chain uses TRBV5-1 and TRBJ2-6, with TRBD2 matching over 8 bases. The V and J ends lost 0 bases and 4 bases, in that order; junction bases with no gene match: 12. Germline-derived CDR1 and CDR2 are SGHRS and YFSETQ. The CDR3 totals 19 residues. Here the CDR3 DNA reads TGCGCCAGCAGCTTGGAATACGGGAGGGCCGAAACCGGGGCCAACGTCCTGACTTTC. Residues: CASSLEYGRAETGANVLTF.

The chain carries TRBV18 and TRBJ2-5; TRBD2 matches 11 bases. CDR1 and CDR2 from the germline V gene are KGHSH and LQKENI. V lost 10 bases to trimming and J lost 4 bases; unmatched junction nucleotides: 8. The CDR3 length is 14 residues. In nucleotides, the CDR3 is TGTGCCACTCCGAGACTAGCGGGAACAGAGACCCAGTACTTC. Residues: CATPRLAGTETQYF.

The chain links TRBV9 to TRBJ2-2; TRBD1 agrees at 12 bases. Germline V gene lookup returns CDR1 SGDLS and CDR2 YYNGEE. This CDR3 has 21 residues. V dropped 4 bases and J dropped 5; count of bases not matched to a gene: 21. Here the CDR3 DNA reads TGTGCCAGCAGCTTTCCCGGGGGACAGGGGGCCGCGGGTATTGTGACCGGGGAGCTGTTTTTT. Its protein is CASSFPGGQGAAGIVTGELFF.

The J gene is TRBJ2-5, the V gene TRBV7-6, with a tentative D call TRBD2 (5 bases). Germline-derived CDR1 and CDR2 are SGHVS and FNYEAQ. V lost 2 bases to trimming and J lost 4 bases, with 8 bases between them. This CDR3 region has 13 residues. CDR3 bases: TGTGCCAGCAGCTTAATCGGAGGAGAGACCCAGTACTTC. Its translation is CASSLIGGETQYF. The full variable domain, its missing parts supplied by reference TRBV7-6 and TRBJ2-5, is GAGVSQSPRYKVTKRGQDVALRCDPISGHVSLYWYRQALGQGPEFLTYFNYEAQQDKSGLPNDRFSAERPEGSISTLTIQRTEQRDSAMYRCASSLIGGETQYFGPGTRLLVL.

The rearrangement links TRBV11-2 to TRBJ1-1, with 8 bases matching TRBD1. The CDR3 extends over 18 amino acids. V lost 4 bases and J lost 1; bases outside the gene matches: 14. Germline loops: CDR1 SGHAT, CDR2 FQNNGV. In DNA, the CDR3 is TGTGCCAGCAGCTCTTTTTTCGGGACAGGCGGGAGGAACACTGAAGCTTTCTTT. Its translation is CASSSFFGTGGRNTEAFF.

CDR3 loop: CASSWTGGDTEAFF. DNA for the CDR3: TGTGCCAGCAGTTGGACAGGGGGAGACACTGAAGCTTTCTTT. J is TRBJ1-1 and V is TRBV6-1; TRBD1 matches 10 bases. The junction had 3 bases not matched to a gene; V was cut back by 5 bases and J by 3 bases. CDR3 length: 14 residues. CDR1 is MNHNS, CDR2 SASEGT, per germline.

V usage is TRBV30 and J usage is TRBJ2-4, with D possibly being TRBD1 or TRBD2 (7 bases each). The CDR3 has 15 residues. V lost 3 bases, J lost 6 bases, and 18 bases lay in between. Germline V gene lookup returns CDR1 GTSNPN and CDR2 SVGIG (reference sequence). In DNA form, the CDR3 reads TGTGCCTGGAGGGGCAGGGGGGGCTTGGGAAACATTCAGTACTTC. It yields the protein CAWRGRGGLGNIQYF. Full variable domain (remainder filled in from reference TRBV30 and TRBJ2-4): SQTIHQWPATLVQPVGSPLSLECTVEGTSNPNLYWYRQAAGRGLQLLFYSVGIGQISSEVPQNLSASRPQDRQFILSSKKLLLSDSGFYLCAWRGRGGLGNIQYFGAGTRLSVL.

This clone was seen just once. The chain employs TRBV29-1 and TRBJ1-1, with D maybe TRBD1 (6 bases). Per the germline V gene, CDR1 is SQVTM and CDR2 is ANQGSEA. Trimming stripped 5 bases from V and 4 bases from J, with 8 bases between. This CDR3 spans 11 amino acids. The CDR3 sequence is CSVPRGTEAFF. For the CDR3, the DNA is TGCAGCGTTCCCAGGGGCACTGAAGCTTTCTTT.

CDR3 amino acids: CASSWSDTQYF. CDR3 nucleotide sequence: TGCGCCAGCAGCTGGTCAGATACGCAGTATTTT. This rearrangement joins TRBV5-1 to TRBJ2-3; no clear D. The CDR3 runs to 11 residues. Germline CDR1 and CDR2: SGHRS and YFSETQ. The germline V and J ends were trimmed by 3 bases and 4 bases, with 3 bases remaining between them.

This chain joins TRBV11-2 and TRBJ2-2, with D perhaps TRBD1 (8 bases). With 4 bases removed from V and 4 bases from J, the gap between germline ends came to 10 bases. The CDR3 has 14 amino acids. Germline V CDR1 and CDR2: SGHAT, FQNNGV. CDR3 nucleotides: TGTGCCAGCAGCTACAGGGGGGGCACCGGGGAGCTGTTTTTT. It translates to CASSYRGGTGELFF.

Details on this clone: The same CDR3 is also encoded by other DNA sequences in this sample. In nucleotides, the CDR3 is TGTGCCAGCAGCTCGGTCAACACTGAAGCTTTCTTT. Translated: CASSSVNTEAFF. The chain couples TRBV7-3 to TRBJ1-1, with D uncertain. Trimming took 4 bases from V and 2 from J, leaving 5 bases between them. Germline V gene lookup returns CDR1 SGHTA and CDR2 FQGTGA. The CDR3 extends over 12 amino acids.

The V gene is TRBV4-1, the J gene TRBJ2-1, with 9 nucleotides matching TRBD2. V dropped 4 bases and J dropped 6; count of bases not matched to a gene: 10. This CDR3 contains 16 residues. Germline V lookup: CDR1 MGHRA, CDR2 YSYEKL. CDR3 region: CASSRFLAGVGNEQFF. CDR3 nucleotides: TGCGCCAGCAGCCGGTTTTTAGCGGGAGTAGGCAATGAGCAGTTCTTC.

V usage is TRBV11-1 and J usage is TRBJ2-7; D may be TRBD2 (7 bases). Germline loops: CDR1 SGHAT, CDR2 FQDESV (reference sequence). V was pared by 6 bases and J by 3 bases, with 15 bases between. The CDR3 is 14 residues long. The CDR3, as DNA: TGTGCCAGCAGTTGGGGAGGGGGAAGCTACGAGCAGTACTTC. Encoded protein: CASSWGGGSYEQYF.

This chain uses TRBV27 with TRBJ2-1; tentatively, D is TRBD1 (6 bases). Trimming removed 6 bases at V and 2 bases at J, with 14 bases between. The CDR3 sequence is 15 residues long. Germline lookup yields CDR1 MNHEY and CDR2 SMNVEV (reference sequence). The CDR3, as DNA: TGTGCCAGCAGCTCCCAGGGGCCAACCTACAATGAGCAGTTCTTC. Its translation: CASSSQGPTYNEQFF.

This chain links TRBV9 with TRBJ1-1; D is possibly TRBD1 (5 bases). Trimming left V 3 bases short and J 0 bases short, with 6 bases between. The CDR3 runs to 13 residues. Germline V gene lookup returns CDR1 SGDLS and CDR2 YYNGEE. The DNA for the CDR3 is TGTGCCAGCAGCGAGACAGTGAACACTGAAGCTTTCTTT. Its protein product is CASSETVNTEAFF.

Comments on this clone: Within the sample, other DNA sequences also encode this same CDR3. CDR3 region: CASSFGGNTEAFF. The CDR3 bases are TGCGCCAGCAGCTTTGGCGGGAACACTGAAGCTTTCTTT. J is TRBJ1-1 and V is TRBV5-1; no clear D gene. Trimming took 2 bases from V and 1 from J, leaving 6 bases between them. Germline CDR1 and CDR2: SGHRS and YFSETQ. CDR3 length equals 13 residues.

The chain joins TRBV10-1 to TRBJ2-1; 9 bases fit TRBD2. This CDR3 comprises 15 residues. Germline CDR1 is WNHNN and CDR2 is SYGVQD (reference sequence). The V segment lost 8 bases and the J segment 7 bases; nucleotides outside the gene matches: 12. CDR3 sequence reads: CASGRSVAGDNEQFF. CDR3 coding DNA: TGCGCCAGCGGCCGTTCGGTAGCGGGAGATAATGAGCAGTTCTTC.

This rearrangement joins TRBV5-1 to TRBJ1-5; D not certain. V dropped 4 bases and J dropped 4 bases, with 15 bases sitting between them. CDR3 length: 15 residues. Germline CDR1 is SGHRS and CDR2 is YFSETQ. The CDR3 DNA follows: TGCGCCAGCAGCCCAGAAGAGGGAGGGAATCAGCCCCAGCATTTT. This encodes CASSPEEGGNQPQHF.

CDR3 residues: CASYRGLGTEAFF. The CDR3 coding sequence is TGTGCCAGCTACAGGGGGCTTGGCACTGAAGCTTTCTTT. The rearrangement links TRBV6-1 to TRBJ1-1, with 9 bases fitting TRBD1. The J segment lost 4 bases and the V segment lost 8 bases, leaving 5 bases of the junction unmatched. Germline V gene sequence: CDR1 MNHNS, CDR2 SASEGT. This CDR3 comprises 13 residues.

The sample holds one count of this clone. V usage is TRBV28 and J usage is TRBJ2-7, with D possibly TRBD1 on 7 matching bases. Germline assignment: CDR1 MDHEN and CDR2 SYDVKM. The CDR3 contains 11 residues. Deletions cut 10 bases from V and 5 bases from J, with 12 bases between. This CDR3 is CAIRGDHEQYF. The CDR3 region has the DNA TGTGCCATCAGGGGGGACCACGAGCAGTACTTC. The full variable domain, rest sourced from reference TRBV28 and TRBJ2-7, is DVKVTQSSRYLVKRTGEKVFLECVQDMDHENMFWYRQDPGLGLRLIYFSYDVKMKEKGDIPEGYSVSREKKERFSLILESASTNQTSMYLCAIRGDHEQYFGPGTRLTVT.

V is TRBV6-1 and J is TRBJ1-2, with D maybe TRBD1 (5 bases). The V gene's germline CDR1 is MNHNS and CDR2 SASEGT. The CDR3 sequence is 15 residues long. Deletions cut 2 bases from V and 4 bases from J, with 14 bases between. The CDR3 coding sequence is TGTGCCAGCAGTGAACTTGGGCAGGGAAGCTATGGCTACACCTTC. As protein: CASSELGQGSYGYTF.